The clone carrying this TCR beta chain has ten or more counts. The antigen remains undetermined. Unmatched junction bases numbered 9, after V lost 7 bases and J lost 5 bases. There are 14 residues in the CDR3. Germline loops: CDR1 SQVTM, CDR2 ANQGSEA. The entry originates in a study of CD8 T cells in ankylosing spondylitis. TCRdb reanalysed the 5' RACE reads using MiXCR and keeps one entry per CDR3 protein. This table holds roughly 370,000 distinct CDR3 sequences, under 25% found once. Study conclusions and caveats: Researchers reportedly found disease-linked clones significantly enriched in matched ankylosing spondylitis synovial fluid. A TCR beta motif made of 7 to 9 highly homologous variants seemed typical of ankylosing spondylitis blood.

The material sequenced was blood, either unsorted or a sorted T cell fraction (not recorded which). The TCR was taken from a male donor with ankylosing spondylitis. This rearrangement joins TRBV29-1 to TRBJ2-1; 9 nucleotides match TRBD2. The DNA for the CDR3 is TGCAGCGGGGGGCCGGGACTAGCCCACAATGAGCAGTTCTTC. Translation: CSGGPGLAHNEQFF.